The 20 T cell receptor beta chains given below trace back to one sample, sequenced in a study of cytomegalovirus exposure and HLA in healthy donors. Both 60 Vbeta primers and 13 Jbeta primers went into the PCR. TCRdb's copy holds only in-frame clones and misses some; the assay was immunoSEQ multiplex PCR. The sample has roughly 130,000 clones; about four fifths are singletons. The sequenced sample consisted of PBMCs. These receptors all stem from a man aged 18-30 years in good health and CMV-seronegative.

The chain is built from TRBV29-1 and TRBJ1-1; 7 bases agree with TRBD1. Germline CDR1 SQVTM, CDR2 ANQGSEA. V lost 6 bases to trimming and J lost 1 base; unmatched junction nucleotides: 5. This CDR3 is built from 13 residues. CDR3 protein: CSVAGTANTEAFF. Here the CDR3 DNA reads TGCAGCGTCGCCGGGACAGCGAACACTGAAGCTTTCTTT.

The chain links TRBV2 to TRBJ2-3; 12 nucleotides match TRBD2. V lost 6 bases and J lost 2; bases outside the gene matches: 6. This CDR3 is built from 16 residues. The V gene's germline CDR1 is SNHLY and CDR2 FYNNEI. This CDR3 is CASRQLAGGTTDTQYF. For the CDR3, the DNA is TGTGCCAGCAGACAACTAGCGGGGGGAACCACAGATACGCAGTATTTT.

This clone turned up a few times. The rearrangement uses TRBV23-1 and TRBJ2-2; tentatively, D is TRBD2 (5 bases). TRBV23-1 is classed as an ORF, of uncertain function. This CDR3 region has 17 residues. Trimming took off 0 bases at V and 0 bases at J, with 11 bases between the two ends. CDR3 region: CASSQSSSGTNTGELFF. CDR3 sequence (DNA): TGCGCCAGCAGTCAATCTAGCTCCGGGACGAACACCGGGGAGCTGTTTTTT.

The V call is TRBV7-2, the J call TRBJ1-2; 8 bases map to TRBD1. V trimming: 4 bases; J trimming: 2 bases; junction bases outside the gene matches: 3. Germline assignment: CDR1 SGHTA and CDR2 FQGNSA. This CDR3 has 14 residues. The CDR3 protein is CASSYRQGNYGYTF. CDR3 DNA: TGTGCCAGCAGCTATCGACAGGGGAACTATGGCTACACCTTC.

The chain links TRBV6-5 to TRBJ1-3; 7 positions agree with TRBD1. J lost 4 bases, V lost 4 bases, and 7 bases had no gene match. The CDR3 consists of 15 residues. In germline, CDR1 is MNHEY, CDR2 SVGAGI. This CDR3 reads CASSFQRGQGNTIYF. Written as DNA, the CDR3 is TGTGCCAGCAGTTTCCAAAGGGGGCAAGGAAACACCATATATTTT.

V gene TRBV19 combines with J gene TRBJ1-1, with TRBD1 matching over 9 bases. Germline V gives CDR1 LNHDA, CDR2 SQIVND (reference sequence). With V trimmed by 5 bases and J by 2 bases, 6 bases remained unmatched. The CDR3 sequence is 15 residues long. The CDR3 here is CASSPEGQGNTEAFF. The CDR3 DNA is TGTGCCAGTAGTCCGGAGGGACAGGGAAACACTGAAGCTTTCTTT.

A word on this clone: At one boundary the junction diverges from the germline segment, which might be a read error. Other DNA sequences in the same sample also yield this CDR3. The V call is TRBV29-1, the J call TRBJ2-1; D perhaps matches TRBD2 (5 bases). The length of the CDR3 is 15 residues. The germline V gene encodes CDR1 SQVTM and CDR2 ANQGSEA. The CDR3 sequence is CSVSLTQEANNEQFF. For the CDR3, the DNA is TGTAGCGTTTCCTTGACCCAGGAGGCGAACAATGAGCAGTTCTTC.

This chain uses TRBV4-2 with TRBJ1-3; D unresolved. V lost 0 bases and J lost 0, with 9 bases in between. Germline V lookup: CDR1 LGHNA, CDR2 YNFKEQ. The CDR3 runs to 16 residues. Here the CDR3 DNA reads TGTGCCAGCAGCCAAGAAGCGTCGACCTCTGGAAACACCATATATTTT. It yields the protein CASSQEASTSGNTIYF.

The CDR3 DNA is TGTGCCAGCAGCCCCCGAGCCTCGGGCACTGAAGCTTTCTTT. Protein sequence: CASSPRASGTEAFF. This rearrangement joins TRBV9 to TRBJ1-1; D is uncertain. Trimming took 4 bases from V and 4 from J, leaving 14 bases between them. The CDR3 sequence is 14 residues long. CDR1 is SGDLS and CDR2 is YYNGEE in the germline V gene. The full variable domain, rest sourced from reference TRBV9 and TRBJ1-1, is DSGVTQTPKHLITATGQRVTLRCSPRSGDLSVYWYQQSLDQGLQFLIQYYNGEERAKGNILERFSAQQFPDLHSELNLSSLELGDSALYFCASSPRASGTEAFFGQGTRLTVV.

The V and J genes are TRBV27 and TRBJ2-7; the D is unclear. Germline V lookup: CDR1 MNHEY, CDR2 SMNVEV (reference sequence). The CDR3 spans 13 residues. V was trimmed by 1 base and J by 2 bases, leaving 6 bases between them. In DNA, the CDR3 is TGTGCCAGCAGTTTATTCTCTACCTACGAGCAGTACTTC. Translated, it gives CASSLFSTYEQYF.

The rearrangement uses TRBV7-9 and TRBJ1-3; weak D call: TRBD1 (6 bases). The ends were cut back, 2 bases at V and 8 bases at J, with 16 bases in the middle. Germline assignment: CDR1 SEHNR and CDR2 FQNEAQ (reference sequence). The CDR3 consists of 15 residues. The chain's CDR3 is CASSLRGSAGDTIYF. As DNA, the CDR3 is TGTGCCAGCAGCTTAAGGGGTTCGGCAGGGGACACCATATATTTT.

This chain connects TRBV18 to TRBJ1-4; D unclear. Germline values: CDR1 KGHSH, CDR2 LQKENI. V lost 3 bases to trimming and J lost 6 bases, with 11 bases between them. This CDR3 is built from 14 residues. This CDR3 is CASSPGRSHEKLFF. CDR3 DNA sequence: TGTGCCAGCTCACCCGGGAGATCCCATGAAAAACTGTTTTTT.

The V gene is TRBV5-1, the J gene TRBJ1-3, with 12 bases fitting TRBD1. The CDR3 length is 15 residues. Germline assignment: CDR1 SGHRS and CDR2 YFSETQ. V lost 4 bases and J lost 4; bases outside the gene matches: 3. The CDR3 bases are TGCGCCAGCAGCCAGGGACAGGGGGCCGGAAACACCATATATTTT. It codes for CASSQGQGAGNTIYF.

The chain recombines TRBV5-6 with TRBJ2-1; possible D gene TRBD2, 6 bases. The CDR3 is 13 amino acids. Germline CDR1 and CDR2: SGHDT and YYEEEE. Trimming took 4 bases from V and 9 from J, leaving 14 bases between them. The DNA for the CDR3 is TGTGCCAGCAGCCCACGGCGGGGCGGTGAGCAGTTCTTC. This encodes CASSPRRGGEQFF.

The chain uses TRBV15 and TRBJ2-7, with D unresolved. The CDR3 runs to 13 residues. Looked up from germline, CDR1 is LNHNV and CDR2 is YYDKDF (reference sequence). Trimming shortened V by 1 base and J by 2 bases, and 6 bases separated the two germline ends. CDR3 sequence reads: CATSRGGTYEQYF. Here the CDR3 DNA reads TGTGCCACCAGCAGAGGCGGAACCTACGAGCAGTACTTC. Supplemented by reference TRBV15 and TRBJ2-7, the full variable domain reads DAMVIQNPRYQVTQFGKPVTLSCSQTLNHNVMYWYQQKSSQAPKLLFHYYDKDFNNEADTPDNFQSRRPNTSFCFLDIRSPGLGDTAMYLCATSRGGTYEQYFGPGTRLTVT.

The genes are TRBV5-4 and TRBJ1-1; 7 nucleotides agree with TRBD1. Germline V gene sequence: CDR1 SGHNT, CDR2 YYREEE (reference sequence). This CDR3 is built from 15 residues. V dropped 2 bases and J dropped 1; count of bases not matched to a gene: 5. Written as DNA, the CDR3 is TGTGCCAGCAGCTTCCGGACAGGAAGGAACACTGAAGCTTTCTTT. Residues: CASSFRTGRNTEAFF.

V and J are TRBV27 and TRBJ2-7; a possible D gene is TRBD2 (7 bases). The CDR3 runs 18 residues. Trimming shortened V by 6 bases and J by 0 bases, and 24 bases separated the two germline ends. The germline gives CDR1 MNHEY, CDR2 SMNVEV (reference sequence). The CDR3 spells CASSPRGAPSRSSYEQYF. The CDR3 nucleotides are TGTGCCAGCAGCCCACGGGGGGCCCCATCTCGGAGCTCCTACGAGCAGTACTTC.

This clone has more than one count but fewer than ten. The gene calls are TRBV10-1 and TRBJ2-7; D perhaps matches TRBD2 (6 bases). The CDR3 consists of 12 residues. Trimming removed 10 bases at V and 3 bases at J, with 13 bases between. Per the germline V gene, CDR1 is WNHNN and CDR2 is SYGVQD (reference sequence). The CDR3 sequence is CATNRGDYEQYF. DNA for the CDR3: TGCGCCACCAACCGCGGGGACTACGAGCAGTACTTC.

The chain combines TRBV18 with TRBJ1-2; D perhaps matches TRBD1 (6 bases). The CDR3 extends over 15 amino acids. Trimming removed 3 bases from V and 1 base from J, with 12 bases in between. CDR1 is KGHSH and CDR2 is LQKENI in the germline V gene. CDR3 nucleotides: TGTGCCAGCTCACCCAGGGGCCAAGTTAACTATGGCTACACCTTC. Translation: CASSPRGQVNYGYTF.

The chain couples TRBV2 to TRBJ1-1; D remains unclear. CDR3 size: 13 residues. Deletions cut 10 bases from V and 8 bases from J, with 20 bases between. CDR1 is SNHLY and CDR2 is FYNNEI in the germline V gene. The CDR3 nucleotides read TGTGCCACCTCAACTCTAAGCCCTACCGAAGCTTTCTTT. Its translation is CATSTLSPTEAFF.